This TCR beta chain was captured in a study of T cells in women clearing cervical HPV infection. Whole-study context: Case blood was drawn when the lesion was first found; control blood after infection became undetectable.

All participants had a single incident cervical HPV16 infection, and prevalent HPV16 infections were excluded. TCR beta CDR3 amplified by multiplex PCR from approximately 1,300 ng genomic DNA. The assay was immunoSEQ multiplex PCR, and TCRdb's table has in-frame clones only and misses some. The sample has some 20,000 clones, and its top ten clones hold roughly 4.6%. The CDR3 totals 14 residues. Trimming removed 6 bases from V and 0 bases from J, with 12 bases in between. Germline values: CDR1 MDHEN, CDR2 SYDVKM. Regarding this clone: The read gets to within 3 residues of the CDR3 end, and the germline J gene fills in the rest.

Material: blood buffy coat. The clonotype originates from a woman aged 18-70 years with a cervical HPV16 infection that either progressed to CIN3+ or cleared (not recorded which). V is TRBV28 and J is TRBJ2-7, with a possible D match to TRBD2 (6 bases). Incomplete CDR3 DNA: TGTGCCAGCAGCGGGACTCTGAGCTCCTACGAG. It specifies CASSGTLSSYE. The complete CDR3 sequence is CASSGTLSSYEQYF.